This T cell receptor (beta chain) was retrieved from a study of TIL therapy for anti-PD-1-resistant metastatic lung cancer. The immunoSEQ assay was v3. Libraries were prepared by immunoSEQ multiplex PCR; TCRdb keeps only in-frame clonotypes and omits some of them. Of about 12,000 clones detected, roughly 50% appear once; the ten largest clones hold 7.4%. As for time point: pre-treatment sample, taken before nivolumab and TIL therapy. Pleural nodules or supraclavicular lymph nodes made up most of the excised metastases sampled. A word on this clone: This sample includes further DNA sequences coding for the same CDR3.

The CDR3 consists of 14 residues. V shed 2 bases and J 2 bases; nucleotides not matched to a gene: 2. Germline V gene lookup returns CDR1 MNHNS and CDR2 SASEGT. The sequence came from a person aged 25 to 80 with non-small cell lung cancer. V usage is TRBV6-1 and J usage is TRBJ2-7, with TRBD2 identical over 8 bases. The specimen was tumor tissue, collected at baseline. For the CDR3, the DNA is TGTGCCAGCAGTGAACTGGGACTAGCCTACGAGCAGTACTTC. Its translation: CASSELGLAYEQYF.